This TCR beta chain is from a study of breast tumors, draining lymph nodes, adjacent tissues (dated by TCRdb to 2016 to 2018). Notes on the research overall: The study compared TCR beta repertoires across tumor, adjacent nontumor tissue and axillary lymph nodes from breast cancer patients. The study was designed to assess the relationships and possible T-cell exchange between tumor, surrounding tissue and draining lymph node repertoires in human breast cancer.

This clonotype was seen at least ten times. The specificity of this receptor is unknown. Per-base qualities were not stored, and no clone one base away is much larger. TCRdb records Illumina HiSeq 2000 as the sequencer. Multiplex PCR amplification was used to generate the TCR beta chain libraries. High-throughput sequencing was used to analyze the amplified TCR beta chain products. TCRdb reran the public reads through fastp at Q25 and MiXCR, keeping productive beta chains. Duplicate CDR3 protein sequences are folded into a single record with the most common DNA and genes. Here the sample has 200,000 or so distinct CDR3 sequences; about 32% occur a single time. The ten biggest clones cover 4% to 5.5% of the sample. Lymph node samples were obtained from the axillary draining lymph nodes of breast cancer patients. For CDR1 and CDR2, the germline V gene (reference sequence) lists LNHDA and SQIVND. The CDR3 goes from the cysteine to the phenylalanine over 13 residues. CDR3 DNA only is kept here, 39 bases in frame from base 1. V loses 5 bases of germline sequence and J loses 5 bases, and the interval between the two ends is 12 bases.

The study at large found these results: The study presented the conclusion that tumor T cells originate in lymph nodes as consistent with a hypothesis, not as something directly demonstrated. Tumor and nontumor tissue repertoires were found to be significantly more similar in luminal-like than in basal-like breast cancer. The data were judged consistent with most tumor T cells deriving from the lymph node and then expanding within tumor tissue. Tumors showed preferential V and J gene usage, and their T-cell repertoire diversity fell below that of lymph nodes yet above that of nontumor tissue.

The clonotype originates from a female donor with breast cancer. Some clones in this sample may be carry-over from other donors' samples. The sequence links TRBV19 to TRBJ2-5, with a tentative D gene TRBD1 over 6 matching bases. Sequencing was done on a sample of axillary lymph node tissue. The CDR3 protein: CASSRDNAETQYF. The bases read TGTGCCAGTAGTCGGGACAATGCGGAGACCCAGTACTTC.